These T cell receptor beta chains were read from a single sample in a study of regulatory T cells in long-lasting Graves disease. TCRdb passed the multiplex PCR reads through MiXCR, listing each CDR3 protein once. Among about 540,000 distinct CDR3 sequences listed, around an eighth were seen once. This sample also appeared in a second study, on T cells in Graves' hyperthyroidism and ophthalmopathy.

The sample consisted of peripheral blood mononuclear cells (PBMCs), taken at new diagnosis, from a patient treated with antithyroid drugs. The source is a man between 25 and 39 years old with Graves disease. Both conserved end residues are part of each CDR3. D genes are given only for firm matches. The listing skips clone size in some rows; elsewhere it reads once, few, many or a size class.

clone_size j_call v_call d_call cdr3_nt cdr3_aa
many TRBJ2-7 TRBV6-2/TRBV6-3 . TGTGCCAGCAGTACGAGGCTCTACGAGCAGTACTTC CASSTRLYEQYF
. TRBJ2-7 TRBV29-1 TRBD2 TGCAGCGTTGACCAACCGGGACTAGCGGGGTCCTACGAGCAGTACTTC CSVDQPGLAGSYEQYF
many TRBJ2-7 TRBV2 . TGTGCCAGCAGCGGGGGAACCACCTACGAGCAGTACTTC CASSGGTTYEQYF
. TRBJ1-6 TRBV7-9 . TGTGCCAGCAGAGCTGACAGCCAAAATTCACCCCTCCACTTT CASRADSQNSPLHF
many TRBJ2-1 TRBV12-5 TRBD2 TGTGCTAGTGGTTCACTGACTAGCGGGACCTACAATGAGCAGTTCTTC CASGSLTSGTYNEQFF
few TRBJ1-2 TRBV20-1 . TGCAGTGCTAGAGCGGTGAATGGCTACACCTTC CSARAVNGYTF
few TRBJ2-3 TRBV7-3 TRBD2 TGTGCCAGCAGCTCTTTCGGGAGGGCCGCTGATACGCAGTATTTT CASSSFGRAADTQYF
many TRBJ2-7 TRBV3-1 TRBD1 TGTGCCAGCAGCCCCGGCCGCAGGACAGGGGCATGGGAGCAGTACTTC CASSPGRRTGAWEQYF
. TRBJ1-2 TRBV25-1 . TGTGCCAGCAAGGACAGAGCTAACTATGGCTACACCTTC CASKDRANYGYTF
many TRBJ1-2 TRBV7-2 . TGTGCCAGCAGCTCCACGGGGGCGGGCTATGGCTACACCTTC CASSSTGAGYGYTF
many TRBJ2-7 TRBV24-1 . TGTGCCACCAGGGACAGTCTTACCTACGAGCAGTACTTC CATRDSLTYEQYF
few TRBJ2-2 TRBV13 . TGTGCCAGCAGTCCGGCTGGGGGGACCGGGGAGCTGTTTTTT CASSPAGGTGELFF
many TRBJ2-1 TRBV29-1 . TGCAGCGTTGGTCAGGGGCTGGGGTACAATGAGCAGTTCTTC CSVGQGLGYNEQFF
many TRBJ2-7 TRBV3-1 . TGTGCCAGCAGCCAAGGAACCCCTAGCTGGTACGAGCAGTACTTC CASSQGTPSWYEQYF
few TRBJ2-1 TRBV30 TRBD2 TGTGCCTGGAGTGCGGGAGGGCCGGGTGAGCAGTTCTTC CAWSAGGPGEQFF